This is a list of T cell receptor beta chains from one sample in a study of blood T cell repertoires in COVID-19. Libraries were prepared by immunoSEQ multiplex PCR; TCRdb keeps only in-frame clonotypes and omits some of them. Of approximately 360,000 clones in the sample, nearly 90% were seen once. What was sequenced was peripheral blood. The receptors here all came from a young man with active or convalescent COVID-19. Each CDR3 is given with its conserved first and last residue. Fields, in order: J gene, V gene, D gene, clone size, CDR3 protein, CDR3 DNA. A D gene is named only where the DNA matches it firmly. Size is stated for part of the rows, as once, few or many counts, or as a class when the clone is expanded.

j_gene: TRBJ2-7; v_gene: TRBV6-5; d_gene: TRBD1; abundance: -; CDR3aa: CASSYGGTGMSYEQYF; CDR3nt: TGTGCCAGCAGTTACGGAGGGACAGGGATGTCCTACGAGCAGTACTTC
j_gene: TRBJ1-3; v_gene: TRBV7-2; d_gene: -; abundance: -; CDR3aa: CASSPNPGSGNTIYF; CDR3nt: TGTGCCAGCAGCCCGAATCCAGGCTCTGGAAACACCATATATTTT
j_gene: TRBJ2-1; v_gene: TRBV6-5; d_gene: -; abundance: -; CDR3aa: CASSPTRYEQFF; CDR3nt: TGTGCCAGCAGCCCCACACGTTATGAGCAGTTCTTC
j_gene: TRBJ1-5; v_gene: TRBV19; d_gene: TRBD1; abundance: -; CDR3aa: CASSQDRGPQPQHF; CDR3nt: TGTGCCAGTAGTCAAGACAGGGGCCCTCAGCCCCAGCATTTT
j_gene: TRBJ2-2; v_gene: TRBV3-1/TRBV3-2; d_gene: -; abundance: -; CDR3aa: CASSQGGGTNTGELFF; CDR3nt: TGTGCCAGCAGCCAAGGGGGGGGCACGAACACCGGGGAGCTGTTTTTT
j_gene: TRBJ1-1; v_gene: TRBV4-1; d_gene: -; abundance: -; CDR3aa: CASSQGEGNTEAFF; CDR3nt: TGCGCCAGCAGCCAAGGAGAGGGGAACACTGAAGCTTTCTTT
j_gene: TRBJ1-4; v_gene: TRBV25-1; d_gene: -; abundance: few; CDR3aa: CATNGGGYEKLFF; CDR3nt: TGTGCCACCAACGGTGGGGGCTATGAAAAACTGTTTTTT
j_gene: TRBJ1-6; v_gene: TRBV6-5; d_gene: TRBD1; abundance: -; CDR3aa: CASRDRVYSPLHF; CDR3nt: TGTGCCAGCCGGGACAGGGTATATTCACCCCTCCACTTT
j_gene: TRBJ1-2; v_gene: TRBV6-4; d_gene: -; abundance: -; CDR3aa: CASSDTGSVGRNYGYTF; CDR3nt: TGTGCCAGCAGTGACACGGGGTCGGTAGGGCGTAACTATGGCTACACCTTC
j_gene: TRBJ1-1; v_gene: TRBV6-2/TRBV6-3; d_gene: -; abundance: -; CDR3aa: CASSYRARTEAFF; CDR3nt: TGTGCCAGCAGTTACCGAGCGCGCACTGAAGCTTTCTTT
j_gene: TRBJ1-1; v_gene: TRBV7-9; d_gene: TRBD1; abundance: -; CDR3aa: CASLPGQPNTEAFF; CDR3nt: TGTGCCAGCCTTCCGGGACAGCCAAACACTGAAGCTTTCTTT
j_gene: TRBJ1-6; v_gene: TRBV19; d_gene: -; abundance: -; CDR3aa: CASSMSQANSPLHF; CDR3nt: TGTGCCAGTAGTATGTCGCAGGCCAATTCACCCCTCCACTTT
j_gene: TRBJ1-1; v_gene: TRBV15; d_gene: -; abundance: few; CDR3aa: CATSRASGNGNEAFF; CDR3nt: TGTGCCACCAGCAGAGCTTCAGGGAATGGGAATGAAGCTTTCTTT
j_gene: TRBJ2-1; v_gene: TRBV18; d_gene: TRBD2; abundance: -; CDR3aa: CASSPSTSGGFNEQFF; CDR3nt: TGTGCCAGCTCACCGTCGACTAGCGGGGGTTTCAATGAGCAGTTCTTC
j_gene: TRBJ2-1; v_gene: TRBV27; d_gene: TRBD2; abundance: -; CDR3aa: CASSSLLAAYNNEQFF; CDR3nt: TGTGCCAGCAGTTCTTTACTAGCGGCCTATAACAATGAGCAGTTCTTC
j_gene: TRBJ1-1; v_gene: TRBV3-1/TRBV3-2; d_gene: TRBD1; abundance: -; CDR3aa: CASSLRGQTEAFF; CDR3nt: TGTGCCAGCAGTCTCAGGGGGCAAACTGAAGCTTTCTTT
j_gene: TRBJ2-5; v_gene: TRBV27; d_gene: TRBD2; abundance: -; CDR3aa: CATGLAGEAGETQYF; CDR3nt: TGTGCCACCGGACTAGCGGGAGAGGCAGGAGAGACCCAGTACTTC
j_gene: TRBJ2-7; v_gene: TRBV6-5; d_gene: TRBD2; abundance: -; CDR3aa: CASSLAGVGYEQYF; CDR3nt: TGTGCCAGCAGCTTAGCGGGAGTTGGGTACGAGCAGTACTTC
j_gene: TRBJ2-1; v_gene: TRBV28; d_gene: TRBD2; abundance: -; CDR3aa: CASSSILAGGYNEQFF; CDR3nt: TGTGCCAGCAGTTCGATACTAGCGGGAGGCTACAATGAGCAGTTCTTC
j_gene: TRBJ2-2; v_gene: TRBV4-3; d_gene: TRBD2; abundance: -; CDR3aa: CASSQDQLAGVGAGELFF; CDR3nt: TGCGCCAGCAGCCAAGACCAACTAGCGGGAGTGGGCGCCGGGGAGCTGTTTTTT
j_gene: TRBJ1-6; v_gene: TRBV4-1; d_gene: -; abundance: -; CDR3aa: CASSQDGPTNNSPLHF; CDR3nt: TGCGCCAGCAGCCAAGATGGGCCGACTAATAATTCACCCCTCCACTTT
j_gene: TRBJ2-7; v_gene: TRBV4-3; d_gene: TRBD2; abundance: -; CDR3aa: CASSQDLATSDYEQYF; CDR3nt: TGCGCCAGCAGCCAAGATTTGGCGACTAGCGACTACGAGCAGTACTTC
j_gene: TRBJ1-2; v_gene: TRBV18; d_gene: -; abundance: -; CDR3aa: CASSPQGGGYGYTF; CDR3nt: TGTGCCAGCTCACCCCAGGGAGGAGGCTATGGCTACACCTTC
j_gene: TRBJ1-6; v_gene: TRBV6-4; d_gene: -; abundance: -; CDR3aa: CASSDSPGANSPLHF; CDR3nt: TGTGCCAGCAGTGACTCCCCAGGGGCTAATTCACCCCTCCACTTT
j_gene: TRBJ2-7; v_gene: TRBV29-1; d_gene: -; abundance: -; CDR3aa: CSVEGQGNYEQYF; CDR3nt: TGCAGCGTTGAGGGGCAAGGAAACTACGAGCAGTACTTC
j_gene: TRBJ1-2; v_gene: TRBV18; d_gene: -; abundance: -; CDR3aa: CASSGQGYGYTF; CDR3nt: TGTGCCAGCTCAGGGCAGGGTTATGGCTACACCTTC
j_gene: TRBJ2-2; v_gene: TRBV12-3/TRBV12-4; d_gene: -; abundance: -; CDR3aa: CASIRDYTGELFF; CDR3nt: TGTGCCAGCATTAGGGACTACACCGGGGAGCTGTTTTTT
j_gene: TRBJ1-2; v_gene: TRBV7-9; d_gene: TRBD1; abundance: -; CDR3aa: CASSITGTASGYTF; CDR3nt: TGTGCCAGCAGCATAACCGGGACAGCGTCCGGCTACACCTTC
j_gene: TRBJ2-5; v_gene: TRBV7-9; d_gene: -; abundance: -; CDR3aa: CASSLPLANQETQYF; CDR3nt: TGTGCCAGCAGCTTACCCTTAGCGAACCAAGAGACCCAGTACTTC
j_gene: TRBJ2-1; v_gene: TRBV7-2; d_gene: TRBD1; abundance: -; CDR3aa: CASSSQGAILSSYNEQFF; CDR3nt: TGTGCCAGCAGCTCCCAGGGGGCGATTCTAAGCTCCTACAATGAGCAGTTCTTC
j_gene: TRBJ2-1; v_gene: TRBV4-3; d_gene: -; abundance: -; CDR3aa: CASSQEGDNNEQFF; CDR3nt: TGCGCCAGCAGCCAAGAGGGCGATAACAATGAGCAGTTCTTC
j_gene: TRBJ1-1; v_gene: TRBV11-2; d_gene: -; abundance: -; CDR3aa: CASSRASGISEAFF; CDR3nt: TGTGCCAGCAGCCGAGCCTCAGGGATATCTGAAGCTTTCTTT
j_gene: TRBJ1-3; v_gene: TRBV7-8; d_gene: TRBD1; abundance: -; CDR3aa: CASSPTGSYGNTIYF; CDR3nt: TGTGCCAGCAGTCCGACAGGGTCCTATGGAAACACCATATATTTT
j_gene: TRBJ1-1; v_gene: TRBV6-5; d_gene: -; abundance: -; CDR3aa: CASLVNLNTEAFF; CDR3nt: TGTGCCAGCCTAGTCAACTTGAACACTGAAGCTTTCTTT
j_gene: TRBJ1-1; v_gene: TRBV25-1; d_gene: -; abundance: -; CDR3aa: CASRRSNTEAFF; CDR3nt: TGTGCCAGCAGGAGATCGAACACTGAAGCTTTCTTT
j_gene: TRBJ2-7; v_gene: TRBV10-3; d_gene: TRBD1; abundance: once; CDR3aa: CAIKGTGVYEQYF; CDR3nt: TGTGCCATCAAAGGGACAGGGGTCTACGAGCAGTACTTC
j_gene: TRBJ1-1; v_gene: TRBV6-2/TRBV6-3; d_gene: -; abundance: once; CDR3aa: CASSTIGRGTEAFF; CDR3nt: TGTGCCAGCAGTACCATAGGCCGGGGGACTGAAGCTTTCTTT
j_gene: TRBJ1-6; v_gene: TRBV7-2; d_gene: -; abundance: -; CDR3aa: CASSFRYGSYNSPLHF; CDR3nt: TGTGCCAGCAGCTTCCGGTATGGCTCCTATAATTCACCCCTCCACTTT
j_gene: TRBJ2-2; v_gene: TRBV5-8; d_gene: TRBD1; abundance: -; CDR3aa: CASSLFRGLSGELFF; CDR3nt: TGTGCCAGCAGCTTGTTCAGGGGGCTTTCCGGGGAGCTGTTTTTT
j_gene: TRBJ1-4; v_gene: TRBV5-1; d_gene: -; abundance: -; CDR3aa: CASSLQEGVGEKLFF; CDR3nt: TGCGCCAGCAGCTTGCAAGAAGGGGTAGGAGAAAAACTGTTTTTT
j_gene: TRBJ1-1; v_gene: TRBV27; d_gene: -; abundance: -; CDR3aa: CASSSRGAFGDTEAFF; CDR3nt: TGTGCCAGCAGTTCGCGGGGGGCATTTGGAGACACTGAAGCTTTCTTT
j_gene: TRBJ2-3; v_gene: TRBV20-1; d_gene: -; abundance: -; CDR3aa: CSASPPPQNTQYF; CDR3nt: TGCAGTGCTAGTCCGCCCCCTCAGAATACGCAGTATTTT
j_gene: TRBJ1-2; v_gene: TRBV6-2/TRBV6-3; d_gene: TRBD1; abundance: -; CDR3aa: CASSYSRDRRIYGYTF; CDR3nt: TGTGCCAGCAGTTACTCGCGGGACAGGAGAATCTATGGCTACACCTTC
j_gene: TRBJ1-6; v_gene: TRBV5-1; d_gene: TRBD1; abundance: -; CDR3aa: CASSDGTENNSPLHF; CDR3nt: TGCGCCAGCAGCGACGGGACAGAGAATAATTCACCCCTCCACTTT
j_gene: TRBJ1-6; v_gene: TRBV14; d_gene: TRBD1; abundance: few; CDR3aa: CASSQGTGSLHF; CDR3nt: TGTGCCAGCAGCCAGGGGACAGGCTCCCTCCACTTT
j_gene: TRBJ1-5; v_gene: TRBV5-5; d_gene: TRBD1; abundance: -; CDR3aa: CASSSMTGNQPQHF; CDR3nt: TGTGCCAGCAGCTCTATGACAGGGAATCAGCCCCAGCATTTT
j_gene: TRBJ2-7; v_gene: TRBV2; d_gene: TRBD2; abundance: -; CDR3aa: CASSEMRGGWQYF; CDR3nt: TGTGCCAGCAGTGAAATGCGGGGGGGTTGGCAGTACTTC
j_gene: TRBJ1-5; v_gene: TRBV19; d_gene: -; abundance: -; CDR3aa: CASSWTENQPQHF; CDR3nt: TGTGCCAGTAGTTGGACAGAGAATCAGCCCCAGCATTTT
j_gene: TRBJ1-2; v_gene: TRBV19; d_gene: TRBD1; abundance: -; CDR3aa: CASSRPGQGGYGYTF; CDR3nt: TGTGCCAGTAGCCGACCGGGACAGGGCGGCTATGGCTACACCTTC
j_gene: TRBJ1-4; v_gene: TRBV15; d_gene: -; abundance: -; CDR3aa: CATSREARNEKLFF; CDR3nt: TGTGCCACCAGCAGAGAGGCGAGGAATGAAAAACTGTTTTTT
j_gene: TRBJ2-1; v_gene: TRBV5-6; d_gene: -; abundance: once; CDR3aa: CASSLNGNEQFF; CDR3nt: TGTGCCAGCAGCTTGAACGGGAATGAGCAGTTCTTC
j_gene: TRBJ1-4; v_gene: TRBV9; d_gene: TRBD1; abundance: -; CDR3aa: CASSGRTGPPNEKLFF; CDR3nt: TGTGCCAGCAGCGGTCGGACAGGGCCCCCTAATGAAAAACTGTTTTTT
j_gene: TRBJ1-6; v_gene: TRBV5-4; d_gene: -; abundance: few; CDR3aa: CASSLRAGNNSPLHF; CDR3nt: TGTGCCAGCAGCTTGCGGGCGGGCAATAATTCACCCCTCCACTTT
j_gene: TRBJ2-4; v_gene: TRBV3-1/TRBV3-2; d_gene: TRBD1; abundance: -; CDR3aa: CASSQPHQQGIQYF; CDR3nt: TGTGCCAGCAGCCAACCACACCAACAGGGGATTCAGTACTTC
j_gene: TRBJ2-7; v_gene: TRBV30; d_gene: -; abundance: -; CDR3aa: CAWSFMDGKQYF; CDR3nt: TGTGCCTGGAGTTTCATGGACGGGAAGCAGTACTTC
j_gene: TRBJ2-5; v_gene: TRBV9; d_gene: -; abundance: -; CDR3aa: CASSFDLGRKTQYF; CDR3nt: TGTGCCAGCAGCTTCGATTTGGGGAGGAAGACCCAGTACTTC
j_gene: TRBJ2-3; v_gene: TRBV4-3; d_gene: -; abundance: -; CDR3aa: CASSQVPRESTDTQYF; CDR3nt: TGCGCCAGCAGCCAAGTGCCTAGGGAGAGCACAGATACGCAGTATTTT
j_gene: TRBJ2-3; v_gene: TRBV10-3; d_gene: TRBD2; abundance: -; CDR3aa: CAITPGLSTDTQYF; CDR3nt: TGTGCCATCACCCCGGGACTAAGCACAGATACGCAGTATTTT
j_gene: TRBJ1-4; v_gene: TRBV19; d_gene: -; abundance: -; CDR3aa: CASSIDQAPGVANEKLFF; CDR3nt: TGTGCCAGTAGTATCGACCAGGCCCCAGGGGTCGCTAATGAAAAACTGTTTTTT
j_gene: TRBJ2-3; v_gene: TRBV30; d_gene: -; abundance: -; CDR3aa: CAWSVTGADTQYF; CDR3nt: TGTGCCTGGAGTGTTACAGGAGCAGATACGCAGTATTTT